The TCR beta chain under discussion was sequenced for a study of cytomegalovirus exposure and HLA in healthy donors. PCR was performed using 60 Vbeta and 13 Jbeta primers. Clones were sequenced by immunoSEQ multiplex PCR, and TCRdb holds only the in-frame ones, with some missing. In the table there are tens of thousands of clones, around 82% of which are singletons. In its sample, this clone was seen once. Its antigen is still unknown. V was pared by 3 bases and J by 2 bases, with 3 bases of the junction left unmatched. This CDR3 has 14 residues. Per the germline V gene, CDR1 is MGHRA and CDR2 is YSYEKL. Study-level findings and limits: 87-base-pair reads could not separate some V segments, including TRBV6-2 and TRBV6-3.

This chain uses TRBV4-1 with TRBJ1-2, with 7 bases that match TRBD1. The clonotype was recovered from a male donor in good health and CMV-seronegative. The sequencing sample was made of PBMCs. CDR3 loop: CASSQQTGNYGYTF. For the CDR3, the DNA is TGCGCCAGCAGCCAGCAGACAGGGAACTATGGCTACACCTTC.